This T cell receptor (beta chain) was identified in a study of identical twins. This clonotype was counted between two and nine times. Germline V CDR1 and CDR2: LGHNA, YNFKEQ. V lost 6 bases and J lost 2, with 17 bases in between. This CDR3 region has 16 residues. TCRdb independently ran MiXCR on the 5' RACE reads; one entry per CDR3 protein. This sample has hundreds of thousands of distinct CDR3 sequences, with roughly 18% found just once. These data were likewise used in another study, on T cells expressing NK-cell markers. As that report states: With respect to HCMV, most of the eight sequenced donors were seropositive, and one was seronegative. Sorting was limited to alpha-beta TCR-expressing T cells with an anti-gamma-delta TCR antibody in several experiments.

The source material was PBMCs. This receptor was taken from a woman under 30 in good health. The V call is TRBV4-2, the J call TRBJ2-1; tentative D call: TRBD2 (7 bases). CDR3 amino acids: CASREVAGATYNEQFF. The CDR3 DNA reads TGTGCCAGCAGAGAAGTGGCGGGGGCGACCTACAATGAGCAGTTCTTC.